This T cell receptor (beta chain) was sequenced during a study of T cell responses to AZD1222 COVID-19 vaccine. For the study at large: Pooled together were second doses at about 4 or about 12 weeks. General study results and limits: In a largely white British group with more females than males, clonal diversity was possibly underestimated. The span of vaccine-associated CD4 TCRs extended across spike, with dominance at 160-218 and 743-854.

About this clone itself: Its antigen is not known.

Produced via immunoSEQ multiplex PCR; TCRdb's table is partial and in-frame only. The sample has 95,000 to 100,000 clones; roughly 92% are singletons. V gave up 6 bases and J gave up 10 bases; unmatched junction bases: 3. The CDR3 contains 13 residues. CDR1 and CDR2 (germline): SNHLY, FYNNEI. Material: peripheral blood, obtained on day 0 of AZD1222 vaccination. The chain recombines TRBV2 with TRBJ1-6; TRBD1 agrees at 10 bases. The sequence derives from an adult in good health. As DNA, the CDR3 is TGTGCCAGCAGGACAGGGGGCAGGTCACCCCTCCACTTT. Translation gives CASRTGGRSPLHF.